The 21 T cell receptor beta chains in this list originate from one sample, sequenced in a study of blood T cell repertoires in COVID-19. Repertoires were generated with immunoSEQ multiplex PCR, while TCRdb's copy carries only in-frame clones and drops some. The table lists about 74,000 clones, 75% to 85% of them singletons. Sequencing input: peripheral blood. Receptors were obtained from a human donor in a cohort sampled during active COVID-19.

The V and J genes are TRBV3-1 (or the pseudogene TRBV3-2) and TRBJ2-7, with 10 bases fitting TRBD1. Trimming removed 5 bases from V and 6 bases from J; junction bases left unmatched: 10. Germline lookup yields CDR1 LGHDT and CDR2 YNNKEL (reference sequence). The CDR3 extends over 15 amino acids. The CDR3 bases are TGTGCCAGCAGCACACCCGGGACAGGGGCCCGCGAGCAGTACTTC. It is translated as CASSTPGTGAREQYF.

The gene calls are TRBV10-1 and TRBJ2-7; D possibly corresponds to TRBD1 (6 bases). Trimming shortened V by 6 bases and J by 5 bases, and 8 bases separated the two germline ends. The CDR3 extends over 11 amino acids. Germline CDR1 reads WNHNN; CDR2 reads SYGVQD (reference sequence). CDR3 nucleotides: TGCGCCAGCAGCGACAGGAACGAGCAGTACTTC. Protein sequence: CASSDRNEQYF.

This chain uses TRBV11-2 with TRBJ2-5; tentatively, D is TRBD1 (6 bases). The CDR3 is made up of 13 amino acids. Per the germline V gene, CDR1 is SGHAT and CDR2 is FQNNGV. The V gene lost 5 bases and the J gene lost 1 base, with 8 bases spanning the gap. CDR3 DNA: TGTGCCAGCAGCACAGGGTTCCAAGAGACCCAGTACTTC. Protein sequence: CASSTGFQETQYF.

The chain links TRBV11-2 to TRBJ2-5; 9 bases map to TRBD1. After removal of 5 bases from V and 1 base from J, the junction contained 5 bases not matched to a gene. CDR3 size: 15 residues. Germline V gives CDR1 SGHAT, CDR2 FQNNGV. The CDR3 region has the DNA TGTGCCAGCAGCGGCTCGACAGGGGGCCAAGAGACCCAGTACTTC. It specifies CASSGSTGGQETQYF.

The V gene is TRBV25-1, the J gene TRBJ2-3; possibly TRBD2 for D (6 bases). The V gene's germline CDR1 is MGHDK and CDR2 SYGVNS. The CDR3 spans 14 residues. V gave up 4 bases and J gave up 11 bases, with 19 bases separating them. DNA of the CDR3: TGTGCCAGCAGTGGGTCGGGACTCGCCGGCAGGCAGTATTTT. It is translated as CASSGSGLAGRQYF.

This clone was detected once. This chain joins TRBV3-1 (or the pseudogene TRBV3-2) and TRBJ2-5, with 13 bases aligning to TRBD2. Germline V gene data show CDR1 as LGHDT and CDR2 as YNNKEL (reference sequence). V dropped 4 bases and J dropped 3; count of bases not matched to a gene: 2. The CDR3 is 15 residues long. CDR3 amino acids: CASSPGTSGEETQYF. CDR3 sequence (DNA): TGTGCCAGCAGCCCCGGGACTAGCGGGGAAGAGACCCAGTACTTC.

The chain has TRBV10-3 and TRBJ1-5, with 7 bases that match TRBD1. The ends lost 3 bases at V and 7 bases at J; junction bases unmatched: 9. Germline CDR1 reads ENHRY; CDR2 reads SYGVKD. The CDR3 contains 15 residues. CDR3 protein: CAISDHTGVNQPQHF. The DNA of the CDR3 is TGTGCCATCAGTGACCACACAGGGGTTAACCAGCCCCAGCATTTT.

The DNA of the CDR3 is TGTGCCAGTAGTAACACCAGGAACACTGAAGCTTTCTTT. Its protein product is CASSNTRNTEAFF. The chain links TRBV19 to TRBJ1-1; D is undetermined. Germline values: CDR1 LNHDA, CDR2 SQIVND (reference sequence). V lost 4 bases and J lost 1, with 7 bases in between. The CDR3 runs 13 residues.

CDR3 DNA sequence: TGTGCCAGCAGCCAAGTCGGGAGGAGGGATACGCAGTATTTT. It codes for CASSQVGRRDTQYF. The rearrangement uses TRBV3-1 (or the pseudogene TRBV3-2) and TRBJ2-3, with 7 bases fitting TRBD2. The germline CDR1 and CDR2 sequences are LGHDT and YNNKEL (reference sequence). This CDR3 is 14 amino acids long. V shed 1 base, J shed 6 bases, and the junction held 4 bases outside the gene matches.

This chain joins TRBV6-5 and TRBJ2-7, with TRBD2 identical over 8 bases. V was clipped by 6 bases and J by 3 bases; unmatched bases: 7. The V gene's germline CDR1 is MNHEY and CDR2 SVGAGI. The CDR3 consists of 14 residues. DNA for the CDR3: TGTGCCAGCAGCCAAACTAGCGGTAACTACGAGCAGTACTTC. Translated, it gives CASSQTSGNYEQYF.

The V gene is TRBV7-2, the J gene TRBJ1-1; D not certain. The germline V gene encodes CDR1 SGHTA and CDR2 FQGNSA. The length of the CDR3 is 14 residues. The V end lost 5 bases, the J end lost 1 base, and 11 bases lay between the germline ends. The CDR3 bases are TGTGCCAGCAGCGGTTTAGACTGGAACACTGAAGCTTTCTTT. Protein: CASSGLDWNTEAFF.

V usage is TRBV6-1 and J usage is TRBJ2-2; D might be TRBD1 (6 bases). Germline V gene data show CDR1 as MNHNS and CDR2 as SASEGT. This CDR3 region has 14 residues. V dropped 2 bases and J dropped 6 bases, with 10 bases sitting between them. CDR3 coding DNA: TGTGCCAGCAGTGAAAGGTCAGGGGCCGGGGAGCTGTTTTTT. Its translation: CASSERSGAGELFF.

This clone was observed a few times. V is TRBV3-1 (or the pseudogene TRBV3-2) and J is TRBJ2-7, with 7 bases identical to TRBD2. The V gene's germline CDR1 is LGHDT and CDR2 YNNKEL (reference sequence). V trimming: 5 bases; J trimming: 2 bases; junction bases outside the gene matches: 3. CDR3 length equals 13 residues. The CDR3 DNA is TGTGCCAGCAGCGTAGCGGGTACCTACGAGCAGTACTTC. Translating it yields CASSVAGTYEQYF.

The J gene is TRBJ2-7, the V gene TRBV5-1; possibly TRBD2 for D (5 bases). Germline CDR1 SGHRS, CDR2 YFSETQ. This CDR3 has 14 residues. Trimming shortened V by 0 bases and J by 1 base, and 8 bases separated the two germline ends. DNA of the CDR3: TGCGCCAGCAGCTTGGCGGGAAGGTCCTACGAGCAGTACTTC. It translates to CASSLAGRSYEQYF.

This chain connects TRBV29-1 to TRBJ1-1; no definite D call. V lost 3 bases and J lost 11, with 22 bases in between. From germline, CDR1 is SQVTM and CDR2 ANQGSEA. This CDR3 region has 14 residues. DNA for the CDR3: TGCAGCGTTGAGGGTGGGGTCCGGGAAAGTTGGGCTTTCTTT. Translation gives CSVEGGVRESWAFF.

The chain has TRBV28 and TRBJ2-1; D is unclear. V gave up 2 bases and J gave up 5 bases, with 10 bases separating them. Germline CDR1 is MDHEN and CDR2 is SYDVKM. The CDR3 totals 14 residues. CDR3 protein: CASSLQAANNEQFF. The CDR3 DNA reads TGTGCCAGCAGTTTACAGGCTGCTAACAATGAGCAGTTCTTC. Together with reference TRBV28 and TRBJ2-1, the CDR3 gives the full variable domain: DVKVTQSSRYLVKRTGEKVFLECVQDMDHENMFWYRQDPGLGLRLIYFSYDVKMKEKGDIPEGYSVSREKKERFSLILESASTNQTSMYLCASSLQAANNEQFFGPGTRLTVL.

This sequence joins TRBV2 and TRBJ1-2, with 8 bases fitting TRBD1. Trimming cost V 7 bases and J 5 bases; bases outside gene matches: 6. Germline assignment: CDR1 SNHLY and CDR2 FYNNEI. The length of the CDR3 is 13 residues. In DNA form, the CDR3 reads TGTGCCAGCACCGAACGGGACAGGTATGGCTACACCTTC. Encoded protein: CASTERDRYGYTF.

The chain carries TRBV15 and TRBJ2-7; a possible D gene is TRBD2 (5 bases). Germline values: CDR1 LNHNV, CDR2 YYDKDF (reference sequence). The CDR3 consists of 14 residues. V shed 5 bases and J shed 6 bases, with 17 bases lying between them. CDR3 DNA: TGTGCCACCAGCCTTACTAGTCCCCCTTCCGAGCAGTACTTC. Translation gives CATSLTSPPSEQYF.

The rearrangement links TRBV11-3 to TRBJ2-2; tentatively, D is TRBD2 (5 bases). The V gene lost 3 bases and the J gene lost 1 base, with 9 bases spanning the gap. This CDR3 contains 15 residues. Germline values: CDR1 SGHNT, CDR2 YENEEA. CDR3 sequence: CASSFEGENTGELFF. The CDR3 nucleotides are TGTGCCAGCAGCTTCGAGGGAGAGAACACCGGGGAGCTGTTTTTT.

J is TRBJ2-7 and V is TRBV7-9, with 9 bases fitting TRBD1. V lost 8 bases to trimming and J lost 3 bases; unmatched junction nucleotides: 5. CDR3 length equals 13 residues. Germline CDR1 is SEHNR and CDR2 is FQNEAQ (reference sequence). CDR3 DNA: TGTGCCAGCCAGCGGACAGGGGACTACGAGCAGTACTTC. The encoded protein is CASQRTGDYEQYF.

This chain's CDR3 is CAISDYRISRDEQYF. The CDR3 DNA sequence: TGTGCCATCAGTGATTACCGCATATCTCGGGACGAGCAGTACTTC. This chain joins TRBV10-3 and TRBJ2-7; D not resolved. The germline CDR1 and CDR2 sequences are ENHRY and SYGVKD. The CDR3 runs 15 residues. Trimming stripped 3 bases from V and 5 bases from J, with 17 bases between.